The rows below give T cell receptor beta chains drawn from one sample of a study of blood T cell repertoires in COVID-19. Measured with immunoSEQ multiplex PCR; TCRdb has only the in-frame clones, and not every one. Of 25,000 to 35,000 clones listed, approximately 84% are singletons. The sample taken for sequencing was peripheral blood. These TCRs come from a woman aged 55-70 years with acute or convalescent COVID-19. The CDR3 runs from the conserved cysteine through the conserved F or W. The D gene is left open where the match is weak.

length: 16; D: TRBD1; V: TRBV24-1; J: TRBJ2-5; CDR3: CATSDWDREEGKTQYF
length: 15; D: .; V: TRBV12-5; J: TRBJ2-4; CDR3: CASGSPQGDKNIQYF
length: 14; D: TRBD1; V: TRBV2; J: TRBJ1-1; CDR3: CASGDRGRGTEAFF
length: 11; D: .; V: TRBV24-1; J: TRBJ2-1; CDR3: CAAAQGNEQFF
length: 17; D: .; V: TRBV3-1/TRBV3-2; J: TRBJ2-1; CDR3: CASSQDGGWGPYNEQFF
length: 13; D: .; V: TRBV5-1; J: TRBJ2-5; CDR3: CASSSDNSPQRYF
length: 13; D: .; V: TRBV5-6; J: TRBJ2-3; CDR3: CASTNARGDTQYF
length: 14; D: .; V: TRBV4-2; J: TRBJ2-5; CDR3: CASSQDPRGETQYF
length: 15; D: .; V: TRBV6-5; J: TRBJ1-4; CDR3: CASSYRRQVNEKLFF
length: 12; D: .; V: TRBV2; J: TRBJ2-3; CDR3: CASGHTTDTQYF
length: 13; D: .; V: TRBV2; J: TRBJ2-7; CDR3: CASSVIGGDEQYF
length: 15; D: TRBD1; V: TRBV14; J: TRBJ2-3; CDR3: CASSRTGGSTDTQYF
length: 16; D: TRBD1; V: TRBV9; J: TRBJ1-1; CDR3: CASSAGTGVGSTEAFF
length: 14; D: .; V: TRBV5-1; J: TRBJ1-6; CDR3: CASARAGDNSPLHF
length: 11; D: .; V: TRBV5-3; J: TRBJ1-2; CDR3: CARKEGGGYTF
length: 16; D: TRBD1; V: TRBV27; J: TRBJ2-2; CDR3: CASSKRTGPYAGELFF
length: 14; D: .; V: TRBV6-4; J: TRBJ2-1; CDR3: CASSETAQHNEQFF
length: 12; D: TRBD1; V: TRBV9; J: TRBJ1-2; CDR3: CASSDSTGGYTF
length: 16; D: TRBD1; V: TRBV5-4; J: TRBJ1-2; CDR3: CASSGGQGNTVYGYTF
length: 12; D: .; V: TRBV6-5; J: TRBJ1-2; CDR3: CASSAEFYGYTF
length: 16; D: .; V: TRBV11-2; J: TRBJ1-4; CDR3: CASSLMTGLGGEKLFF
length: 16; D: TRBD2; V: TRBV7-9; J: TRBJ2-5; CDR3: CASRNSGGPRQETQYF
length: 15; D: .; V: TRBV7-8; J: TRBJ1-4; CDR3: CASRAGTRFNEKLFF
length: 15; D: TRBD1; V: TRBV4-2; J: TRBJ2-2; CDR3: CASSQAGGIAGELFF
length: 17; D: .; V: TRBV7-2; J: TRBJ2-7; CDR3: CASSWGSQGGPTYEQYF
length: 15; D: TRBD1; V: TRBV2; J: TRBJ2-4; CDR3: CASSLQGALKNIQYF
length: 19; D: TRBD2; V: TRBV15; J: TRBJ2-1; CDR3: CATSRDTNTLSGSYNEQFF
length: 11; D: .; V: TRBV12-3/TRBV12-4; J: TRBJ2-3; CDR3: CASAREDTQYF
length: 12; D: .; V: TRBV5-1; J: TRBJ1-2; CDR3: CASSQNNYGYTF